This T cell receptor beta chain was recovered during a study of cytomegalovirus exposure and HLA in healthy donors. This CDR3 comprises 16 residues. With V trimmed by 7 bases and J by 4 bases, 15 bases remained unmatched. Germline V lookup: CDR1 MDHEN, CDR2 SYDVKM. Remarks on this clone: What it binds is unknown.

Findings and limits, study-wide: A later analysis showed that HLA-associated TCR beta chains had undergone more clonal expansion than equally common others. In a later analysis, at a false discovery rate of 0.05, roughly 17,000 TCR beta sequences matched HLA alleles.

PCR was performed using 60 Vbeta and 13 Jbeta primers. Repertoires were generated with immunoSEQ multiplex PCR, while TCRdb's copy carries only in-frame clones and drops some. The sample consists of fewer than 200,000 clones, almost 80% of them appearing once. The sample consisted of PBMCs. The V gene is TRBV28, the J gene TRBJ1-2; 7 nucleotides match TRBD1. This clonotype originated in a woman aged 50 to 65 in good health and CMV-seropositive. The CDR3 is CASTDLKGAGLYGYTF. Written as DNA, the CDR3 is TGTGCCAGCACCGATTTAAAGGGGGCGGGACTCTATGGCTACACCTTC.